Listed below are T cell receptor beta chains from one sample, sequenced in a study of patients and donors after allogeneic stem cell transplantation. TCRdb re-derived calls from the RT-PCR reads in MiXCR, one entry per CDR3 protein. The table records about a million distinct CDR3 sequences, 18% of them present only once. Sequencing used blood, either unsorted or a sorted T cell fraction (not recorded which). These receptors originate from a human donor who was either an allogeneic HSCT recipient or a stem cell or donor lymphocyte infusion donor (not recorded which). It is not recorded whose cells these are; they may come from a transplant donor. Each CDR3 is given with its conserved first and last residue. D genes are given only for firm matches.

CASGGRATEAFF | TRBJ1-1 | TRBV6-5 | -
CASRLTGTSHTDTQYF | TRBJ2-3 | TRBV2 | TRBD2
CSARGQGGNTIYF | TRBJ1-3 | TRBV20-1 | -
CASRLRTGNTIYF | TRBJ1-3 | TRBV6-1 | -
CASSLGKSFLTDTQYF | TRBJ2-3 | TRBV7-2 | -
CASSATRTSGSVFGGELFF | TRBJ2-2 | TRBV9 | TRBD2
CASSPNGGGGPYEQYF | TRBJ2-7 | TRBV4-3 | -
CSADIRGPRTETQYF | TRBJ2-5 | TRBV20-1 | TRBD1
CASSRGGFGETQYF | TRBJ2-5 | TRBV6-1 | TRBD2
CARLPHPGNTIYF | TRBJ1-3 | TRBV6-4 | -
CSARDLAGGVDTQYF | TRBJ2-3 | TRBV20-1 | TRBD1
CASIQGLDNEQFF | TRBJ2-1 | TRBV12-3/TRBV12-4 | -
CASSQNYQETQYF | TRBJ2-5 | TRBV12-3/TRBV12-4 | -
CASTSSIVSNEQFF | TRBJ2-1 | TRBV5-5 | -
CASSPRQGITGNTIYF | TRBJ1-3 | TRBV4-1 | TRBD1
CASSYCRDSLSQPQHF | TRBJ1-5 | TRBV5-1 | TRBD1
CASSLGPLGANVLTF | TRBJ2-6 | TRBV5-1 | -
CASSQATAGTSEGYTF | TRBJ1-2 | TRBV4-3 | -
CASSWDHLAGEQYF | TRBJ2-7 | TRBV5-1 | -
CASSREGVQNYGYTF | TRBJ1-2 | TRBV5-1 | -
CATDRAGTGELFF | TRBJ2-2 | TRBV10-3 | TRBD1
CASSLGRENGAKNIQYF | TRBJ2-4 | TRBV5-1 | -
CASRNPSGLFYEQYF | TRBJ2-7 | TRBV6-2/TRBV6-3 | -
CASSPRGTGGGNQPQHF | TRBJ1-5 | TRBV12-3/TRBV12-4 | TRBD1
CASSYRTGSSFEQYF | TRBJ2-7 | TRBV6-5 | TRBD1
CASSEARDWGEKLFF | TRBJ1-4 | TRBV6-1 | -
CSVEVGTYGYTF | TRBJ1-2 | TRBV29-1 | -
CASSQDRAGANSPLHF | TRBJ1-6 | TRBV3-1 | -
CASSAPPYEQYF | TRBJ2-7 | TRBV6-1 | -
CSASLGGVGLAKNIQYF | TRBJ2-4 | TRBV20-1 | -
CASSLRGGTSEHEQFF | TRBJ2-1 | TRBV13 | TRBD2
CASSYPSRLDKAFF | TRBJ1-1 | TRBV6-5 | -
CASSYSMGQIGTDTQYF | TRBJ2-3 | TRBV6-5 | -
CSANEDMGETQYF | TRBJ2-5 | TRBV20-1 | -
CASTPGVYVAKNIQYF | TRBJ2-4 | TRBV12-3/TRBV12-4 | -
CASSLNTGLAKNIQYF | TRBJ2-4 | TRBV7-2 | -
CAISDSAGVLEQYF | TRBJ2-7 | TRBV10-3 | TRBD2
CATRGAATDTQYF | TRBJ2-3 | TRBV24-1 | -
CATSDPRGETYGYTF | TRBJ1-2 | TRBV24-1 | TRBD1
CASSLTVGEKLFF | TRBJ1-4 | TRBV12-3/TRBV12-4 | -
CASSPLSRDTEAFF | TRBJ1-1 | TRBV18 | -
CSASDVNSYEQYF | TRBJ2-7 | TRBV20-1 | -